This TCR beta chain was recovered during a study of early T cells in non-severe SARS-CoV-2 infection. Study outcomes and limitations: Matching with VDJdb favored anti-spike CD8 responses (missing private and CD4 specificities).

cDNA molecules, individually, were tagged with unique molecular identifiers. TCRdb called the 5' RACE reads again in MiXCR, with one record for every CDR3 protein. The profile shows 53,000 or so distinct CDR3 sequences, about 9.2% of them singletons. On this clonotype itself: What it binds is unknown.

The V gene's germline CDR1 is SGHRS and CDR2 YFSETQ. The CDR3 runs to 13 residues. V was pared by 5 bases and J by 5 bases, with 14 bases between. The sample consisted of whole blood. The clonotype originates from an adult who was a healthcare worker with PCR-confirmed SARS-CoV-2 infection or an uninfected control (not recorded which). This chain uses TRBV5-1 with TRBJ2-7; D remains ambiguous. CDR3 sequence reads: CASRWSTGDEQYF. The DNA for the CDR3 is TGCGCCAGCAGATGGTCAACCGGCGACGAGCAGTACTTC.